This paragraph covers one T cell receptor (beta chain) sequence. Its target is unknown. The sample belongs to a study of T cell clusters in autoimmune cytopenias. Findings and caveats of the study: The T cell clusters were defined only in silico, without experimental functional validation.

Multiplex touch-down PCR amplified TRB using TRB-A and TRB-B pools in one tube. TCRdb re-called the multiplex PCR reads; one entry per CDR3 protein, DNA not given. The sample table sets out roughly 1,500 distinct CDR3 sequences. The CDR3 loop spans 14 amino acids. Germline V gives CDR1 SGHVS, CDR2 FNYEAQ. Each sample's input was around 250 ng genomic DNA, roughly 40,000 genome equivalents. The sample also formed part of further work on T cell repertoires in aging, cancer and after chemotherapy. That publication notes: In healthy donors, age-related TCR diversity loss mainly reflected lost richness. Rebound thymic output was suggested by rising median generation probability during chemotherapy in each cancer cohort.

Sequencing used peripheral blood. The chain has TRBV7-6 and TRBJ1-5. This clonotype was obtained from a human donor with chronic lymphocytic leukemia. The CDR3 sequence: CASSSEAGLWAQHF.